This T cell receptor (beta chain) stems from a study of T cell responses to AZD1222 COVID-19 vaccine. This CDR3 has 15 residues. V was cut by 6 bases and J by 4 bases, with 16 bases left in between. Germline V gene lookup returns CDR1 MNHEY and CDR2 SMNVEV (reference sequence). Findings and caveats of the study: Samples come after the peak T cell response, not at day 14. Compared with day 0, the breadth and depth of the Spike-specific TCR repertoire rose significantly after two doses of AZD1222.

Profiled with immunoSEQ multiplex PCR; TCRdb holds only in-frame clones, not every one. The table lists some 100,000 clones, more than 70% of them singletons. Notes on this clone: Its specificity is not known.

The chain couples TRBV27 to TRBJ2-1; possible D gene TRBD2, 5 bases. This clonotype was obtained from an adult in good health. The sample in question was peripheral blood, obtained on day 0 of AZD1222 vaccination. The CDR3 spells CASRGISGPYNEQFF. CDR3 bases: TGTGCCAGCAGGGGTATCAGCGGTCCATACAATGAGCAGTTCTTC.